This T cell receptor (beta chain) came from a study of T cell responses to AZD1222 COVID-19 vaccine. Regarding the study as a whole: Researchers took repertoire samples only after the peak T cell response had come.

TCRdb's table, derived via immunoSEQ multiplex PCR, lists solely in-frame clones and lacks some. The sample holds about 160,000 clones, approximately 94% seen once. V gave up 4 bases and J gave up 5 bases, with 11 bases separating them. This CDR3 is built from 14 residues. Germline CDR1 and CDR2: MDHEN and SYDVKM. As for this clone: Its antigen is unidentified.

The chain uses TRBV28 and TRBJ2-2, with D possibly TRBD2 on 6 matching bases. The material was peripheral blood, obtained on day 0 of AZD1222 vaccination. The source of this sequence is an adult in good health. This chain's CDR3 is CASSSSGPTGELFF. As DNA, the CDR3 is TGTGCCAGCAGTTCAAGCGGGCCAACCGGGGAGCTGTTTTTT.